This T cell receptor (beta chain) was captured by sequencing in a study of OX40 agonist ivuxolimab in advanced cancers. CDR1 SQVTM and CDR2 ANQGSEA come from the germline V gene. This CDR3 has 12 amino acids. Trimming removed 6 bases at V and 6 bases at J, with 15 bases between. Repertoires were generated with immunoSEQ multiplex PCR, while TCRdb's copy carries only in-frame clones and drops some. The sample has about 40,000 clones; about 85% are singletons. Whole-study findings and limits: In the 0.1 to 3.0 mg/kg range, CD4+ and CD8+ blood T cells had expanded clonally by week 6.

Comments on this clone: No antigen is known for it.

The sequenced sample was CD4+ or CD8+ T cells sorted from blood, obtained in a trial of the OX40 agonist ivuxolimab. The chain joins TRBV29-1 to TRBJ2-7; TRBD1 is a possible D gene (6 bases). The sequence came from an adult with an advanced solid tumor such as melanoma, head and neck, liver or kidney cancer. The CDR3 sequence: CSVTGTLREQYF. The CDR3 DNA follows: TGCAGCGTCACCGGGACACTACGCGAGCAGTACTTC.